This T cell receptor beta chain was obtained from a study of cytomegalovirus exposure and HLA in healthy donors. Use of 60 Vbeta and 13 Jbeta primers characterized the PCR. The repertoire was sequenced with immunoSEQ multiplex PCR; TCRdb's copy has only in-frame clones and lacks some. The table includes about 77,000 clones, around three quarters detected once. Looked up from germline, CDR1 is SGHNT and CDR2 is YENEEA. The CDR3 extends over 16 amino acids. V was pared by 1 base and J by 1 base, with 13 bases between. Sample: PBMCs. The sequence derives from a man in his forties in good health and CMV-seronegative. The rearrangement links TRBV11-3 to TRBJ2-5, with D perhaps TRBD1 (5 bases). The CDR3 loop is CASSLGGRVPQETQYF. The CDR3 DNA sequence: TGTGCCAGCAGCTTAGGGGGCAGGGTGCCCCAAGAGACCCAGTACTTC.